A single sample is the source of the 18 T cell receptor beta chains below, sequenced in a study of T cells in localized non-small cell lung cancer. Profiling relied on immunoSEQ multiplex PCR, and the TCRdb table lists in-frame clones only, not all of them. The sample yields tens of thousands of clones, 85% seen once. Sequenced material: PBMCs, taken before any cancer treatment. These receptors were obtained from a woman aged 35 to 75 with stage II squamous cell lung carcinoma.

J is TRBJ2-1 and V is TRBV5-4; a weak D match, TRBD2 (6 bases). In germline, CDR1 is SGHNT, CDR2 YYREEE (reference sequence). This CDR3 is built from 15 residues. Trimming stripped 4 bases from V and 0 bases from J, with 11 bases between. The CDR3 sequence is CASSPGTLSYNEQFF. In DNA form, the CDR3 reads TGTGCCAGCAGCCCCGGGACTCTCTCCTACAATGAGCAGTTCTTC.

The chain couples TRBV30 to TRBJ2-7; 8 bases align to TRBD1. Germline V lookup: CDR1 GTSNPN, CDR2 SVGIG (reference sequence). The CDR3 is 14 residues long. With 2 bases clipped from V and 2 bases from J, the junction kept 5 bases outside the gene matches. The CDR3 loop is CAWSQGDRPYEQYF. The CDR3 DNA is TGTGCCTGGAGTCAAGGGGACAGGCCCTACGAGCAGTACTTC.

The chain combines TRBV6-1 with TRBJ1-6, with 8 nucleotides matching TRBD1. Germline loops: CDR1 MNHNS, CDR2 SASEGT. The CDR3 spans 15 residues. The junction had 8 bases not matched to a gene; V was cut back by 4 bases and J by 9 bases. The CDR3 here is CASSAADRASSPLHF. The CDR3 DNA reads TGTGCCAGCAGTGCTGCGGACAGGGCGAGTTCACCCCTCCACTTT.

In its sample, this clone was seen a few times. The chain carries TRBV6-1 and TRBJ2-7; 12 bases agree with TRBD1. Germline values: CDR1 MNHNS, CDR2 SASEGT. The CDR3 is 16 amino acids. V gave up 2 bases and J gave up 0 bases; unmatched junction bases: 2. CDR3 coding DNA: TGTGCCAGCAGTGAAAGGGGACAGGGGGCCTCCTACGAGCAGTACTTC. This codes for CASSERGQGASYEQYF.

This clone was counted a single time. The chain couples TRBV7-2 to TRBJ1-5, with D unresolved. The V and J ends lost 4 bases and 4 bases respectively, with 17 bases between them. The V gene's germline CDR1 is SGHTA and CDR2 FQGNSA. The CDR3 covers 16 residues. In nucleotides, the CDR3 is TGTGCCAGCAGCTCCGTATCTTCGGGTGGAAATCAGCCCCAGCATTTT. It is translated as CASSSVSSGGNQPQHF.

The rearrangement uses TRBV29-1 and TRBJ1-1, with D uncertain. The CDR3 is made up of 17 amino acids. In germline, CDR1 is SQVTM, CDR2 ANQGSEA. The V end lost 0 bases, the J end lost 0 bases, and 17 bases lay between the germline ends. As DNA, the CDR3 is TGCAGCGTTGAAGACCCGCCCCCCCCGGGGATGAACACTGAAGCTTTCTTT. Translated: CSVEDPPPPGMNTEAFF.

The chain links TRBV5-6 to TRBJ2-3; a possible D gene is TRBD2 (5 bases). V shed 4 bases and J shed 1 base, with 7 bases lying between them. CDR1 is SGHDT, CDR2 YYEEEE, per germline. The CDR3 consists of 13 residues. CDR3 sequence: CASSPGGTDTQYF. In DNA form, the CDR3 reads TGTGCCAGCAGCCCCGGGGGCACAGATACGCAGTATTTT.

The CDR3 protein is CASSLVPAGGREQFF. In DNA form, the CDR3 reads TGTGCCAGCAGCTTAGTCCCAGCGGGAGGAAGGGAGCAGTTCTTC. J is TRBJ2-1 and V is TRBV7-2; 9 bases line up with TRBD2. The V gene end was trimmed by 1 base and the J gene end by 10 bases; junction bases not matched to a gene: 8. Germline CDR1 reads SGHTA; CDR2 reads FQGNSA. There are 15 residues in the CDR3.

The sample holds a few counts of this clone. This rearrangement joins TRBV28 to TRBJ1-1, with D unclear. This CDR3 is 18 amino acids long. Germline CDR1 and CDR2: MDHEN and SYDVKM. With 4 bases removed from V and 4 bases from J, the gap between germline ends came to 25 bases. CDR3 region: CASSSPRPGPGFVTEAFF. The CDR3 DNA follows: TGTGCCAGCAGTTCACCGAGGCCCGGGCCGGGCTTCGTCACTGAAGCTTTCTTT.

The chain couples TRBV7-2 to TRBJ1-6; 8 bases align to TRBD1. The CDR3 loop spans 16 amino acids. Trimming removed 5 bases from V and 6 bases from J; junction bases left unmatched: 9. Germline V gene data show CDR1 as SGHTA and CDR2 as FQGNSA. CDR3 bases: TGTGCCAGCAGCCCTTGGACAGGGAGGGCTAATTCACCCCTCCACTTT. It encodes CASSPWTGRANSPLHF.

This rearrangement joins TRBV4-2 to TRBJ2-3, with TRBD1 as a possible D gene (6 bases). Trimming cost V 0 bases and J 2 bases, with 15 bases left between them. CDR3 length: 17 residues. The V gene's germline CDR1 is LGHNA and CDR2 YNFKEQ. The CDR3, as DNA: TGTGCCAGCAGCCAAGATTACAGGGCCTCTTCCACAGATACGCAGTATTTT. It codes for CASSQDYRASSTDTQYF.

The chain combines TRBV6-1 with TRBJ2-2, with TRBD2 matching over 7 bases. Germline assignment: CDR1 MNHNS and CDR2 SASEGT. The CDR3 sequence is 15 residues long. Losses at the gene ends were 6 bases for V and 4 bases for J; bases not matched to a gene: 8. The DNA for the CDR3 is TGTGCCAGCAGAAAGACTACGGGGGGCACCGGGGAGCTGTTTTTT. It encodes CASRKTTGGTGELFF.

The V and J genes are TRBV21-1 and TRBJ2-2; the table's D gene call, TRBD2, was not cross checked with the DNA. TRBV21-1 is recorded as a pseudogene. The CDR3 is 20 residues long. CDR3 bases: TGTGCCAGCAGCAATTGGCTACGGGGACTAGCGGGAGAGAACACCGGGGAGCTGTTTTTT. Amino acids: CASSNWLRGLAGENTGELFF.

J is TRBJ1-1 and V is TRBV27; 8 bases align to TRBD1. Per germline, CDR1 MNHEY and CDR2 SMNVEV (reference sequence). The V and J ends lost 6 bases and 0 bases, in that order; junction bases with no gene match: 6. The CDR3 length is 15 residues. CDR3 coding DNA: TGTGCCAGCAGGCAGACAGGGGCCATGAACACTGAAGCTTTCTTT. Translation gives CASRQTGAMNTEAFF.

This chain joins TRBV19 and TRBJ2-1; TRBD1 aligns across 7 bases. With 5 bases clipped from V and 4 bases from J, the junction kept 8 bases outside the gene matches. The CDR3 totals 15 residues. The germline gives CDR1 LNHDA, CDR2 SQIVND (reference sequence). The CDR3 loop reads CASSFLTGYYNEQFF. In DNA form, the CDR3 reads TGTGCCAGTAGTTTCCTGACAGGGTATTACAATGAGCAGTTCTTC.

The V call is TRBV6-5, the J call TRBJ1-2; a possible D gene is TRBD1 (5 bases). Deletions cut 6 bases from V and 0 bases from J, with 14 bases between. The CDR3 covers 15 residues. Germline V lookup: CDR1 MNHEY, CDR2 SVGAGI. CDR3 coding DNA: TGTGCCAGCAGGCCCCTGGGGGGAACTAACTATGGCTACACCTTC. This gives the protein CASRPLGGTNYGYTF.

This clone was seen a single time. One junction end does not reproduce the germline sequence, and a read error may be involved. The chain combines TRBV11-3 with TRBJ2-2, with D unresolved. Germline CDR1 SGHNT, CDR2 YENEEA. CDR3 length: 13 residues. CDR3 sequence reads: CASSLEATGELFF. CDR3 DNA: TGTGCCAGCAGTTTAGAGGCTACCGGGGAGCTGTTTTTT.

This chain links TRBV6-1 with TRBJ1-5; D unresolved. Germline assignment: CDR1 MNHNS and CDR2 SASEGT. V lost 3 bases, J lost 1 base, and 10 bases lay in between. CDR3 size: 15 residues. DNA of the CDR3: TGTGCCAGCAGTGAGACGGGTTTCAGCAATCAGCCCCAGCATTTT. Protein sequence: CASSETGFSNQPQHF.